The following is a TCR beta chain sequence with its context. The germline V gene encodes CDR1 LNHDA and CDR2 SQIVND (reference sequence). The CDR3 spans 18 residues. Trimming took 5 bases from V and 8 from J, leaving 28 bases between them. In the original analysis: From reference gene primer amplification, estimates of nucleated cell counts were derived. Only in-frame clones appear in the TCRdb table, and some are missing; sequencing was by immunoSEQ multiplex PCR. V and J calls and clone size are as listed in that table; D and trimming were resolved from the DNA. The repertoire consists of 90,000 to 110,000 clones, with less than 85% occurring once and the leading ten covering 15% to 20%. This sample is part of a study of blood T cell repertoires in COVID-19. Overall study context: The United States, Italy and Spain were the sources of the acute and convalescent COVID-19 samples. From T cells, B-cell-depleted T cells, or PBMCs came the material, which was cDNA or gDNA.

This sequence was found in a woman aged 55-70 years with acute or convalescent COVID-19. Sequencing was done on a sample of peripheral blood. This sequence joins TRBV19 and TRBJ1-3, with D perhaps matching TRBD1 (5 bases). The chain's CDR3 is CASSASSHSTERDHTIYF. The CDR3 DNA is TGTGCCAGTAGTGCCAGCTCTCACTCGACAGAACGAGACCACACCATATATTTT.